What follows is one T cell receptor (beta chain) and its context. Its antigen target is currently unknown. No qualities accompany the bases; no much larger clone lies one base away. The cohort was made up of approximately 670 healthy bone marrow donors. At the time of sampling, all cohort members were nominally healthy, though unrecorded immune exposures were likely present. The donor was CMV seronegative and belonged to the group of roughly 330 seronegative cohort members. Every donor gave a peripheral blood sample, and the peripheral blood mononuclear cells from that sample were used for TCR beta sequencing. Genomic DNA was extracted from the blood cell samples with the Qiagen DNeasy Blood Extraction Kit. The data belong to a study of cytomegalovirus exposure and HLA in healthy donors (dated by TCRdb to the late 2010s). Regarding the complete study: An earlier analysis of around 600 of the donors reported 250 to 350 Gb of sequence data and 117 million unique TCR beta sequences from about 200 million T cells. An early release that covered fewer than 750 HLA-typed donors contained 250 to 350 gigabases of sequencing data and tens of millions of unique TCR sequences. Of the approximately 400 genotyped donors, approximately 80% fell in the genetic ancestry cluster associated with self-reported Caucasian donors. The study aimed to test whether cataloging public T cell receptors could reveal signatures of past pathogen exposure. The T cell repertoires of 550 to 850 subjects were profiled by immunosequencing and related to cytomegalovirus serostatus. In addition to the first cohort of around 670 subjects, a separate validation cohort of 120 different subjects was used. To predict cytomegalovirus infection status, the study combined high-throughput TCR immunosequencing, statistical association of individual TCRs with disease status, and machine learning. A later analysis re-examined previously published TCR beta repertoires from hundreds of donors and added high-resolution HLA genotyping to investigate patterns of TCR occurrence. In the later analysis, no new phenotypic data were used to find candidate immune exposures; instead, reliance was placed on TCR beta sequences and their occurrence across donors. An earlier analysis of around 580 of the donors used high-throughput TCR beta sequencing to judge whether each TCR beta V gene segment behaved as functional or pseudogenic. Donor age, sex, ethnicity and CMV serostatus were compiled alongside the repertoire data. Genome-wide SNP genotypes for about 65% of the roughly 700 donors were used in a later genetic analysis, which treated that subset as a discovery cohort. Every repertoire in the discovery cohort had been generated on one and the same sequencing platform. Class I and class II HLA loci were covered by the typing at four-digit resolution. Typing coverage differed by locus: A, B, C, DRB1 and DQB1 were typed in about 620-640 donors, DQA1 in about 560, DPA1 in around 600, and DPB1 in 450 to 480. Because of strong linkage in the cohort, a handful of DR-DQ haplotypes were treated as single units for association and clustering. Across approximately 420 genotyped donors of the cohort, an average of about 240,000 unique TCR beta nucleotide sequences per donor were sequenced, and roughly 17% of those sequences were non-productive.

Library preparation used the immunoSEQ multiplex PCR assay. For the multiplex PCR, a mixture combining 60 forward primers for TCR Vbeta segments and 13 reverse primers for TCR Jbeta segments was used. A multiplex PCR assay on genomic DNA amplified the CDR3 region of rearranged TCR beta genes. Amplified TCR beta libraries were sequenced as 87-base-pair reads on the Illumina HiSeq System. From the authors' description of their analysis: A later analysis counted 65 million to 90 million unique TCR beta chains across the 700 or so repertoires, and 10 million to 12 million of these chains were shared by at least two donors. Raw reads were error-corrected and collapsed into unique sequences by a nearest-neighbor algorithm in which closely related sequences were merged to remove PCR and sequencing errors. V, D and J gene segments were assigned by aligning CDR3 sequences to IMGT reference sequences. Each retained sequence needed at least a six-nucleotide match to both a V gene segment and a J gene segment. A rearrangement was called productive if the CDR3 had no stop codons and remained in frame with V and J, and every other rearrangement was called non-productive. CDR3 was defined according to IMGT convention as the region running from the second conserved V-encoded cysteine to the conserved J-encoded phenylalanine. In an earlier analysis of roughly 580 of the donors, sequences lacking an unambiguous match to a single V gene segment were excluded. An earlier analysis of some 500 of the donors classified V segments as functional when productive rearrangements were above 56.7% and as segregating when the standard deviation between donors was above 5%. A statistical classification framework was built to diagnose cytomegalovirus status from the catalog of TCR beta chain sequences. V and J gene assignment, in a later analysis, came from comparing TCR nucleotide sequences with IMGT/GENE-DB human TR gene sequences. A later analysis assigned CDR3 sequences and most-parsimonious VDJ recombination scenarios with the TCRdist pipeline. In a later analysis, each TCR beta chain was defined by its CDR3 amino acid sequence together with its V-gene family, and reads lacking a unique V-gene family were excluded. A later analysis removed 592 highly shared, low-generation-probability nucleotide sequences to deal with suspected cross-contamination and a sequencing artifact. In a later analysis, a clonal expansion index was calculated for each public chain from normalized within-repertoire ranks of inferred template counts. In a later analysis, generation probabilities were computed using a VDJ recombination model fitted to out-of-frame rearrangements, and the results were checked against IGoR. A later analysis scored TCR-TCR, TCR-HLA and TCR-CMV co-occurrence with hypergeometric tests, applying a repertoire-size bias correction to TCR pairs. A later analysis estimated false discovery rates by permuting HLA or CMV assignments 20 times. In a later analysis, co-occurring TCRs were grouped using DBSCAN, with TCRdist sequence similarity added in when clustering inside HLA-allele-positive subsets. Co-occurrence clustering excluded repertoires with fewer than 30,000 or more than 120,000 public chains, plus five with anomalous nucleotide sharing. TCRdb carries this immuneACCESS record with in-frame sequences only. Its versions omit some clonotypes, under half of them owing to an unresolved V gene in the studies checked, with the rest unexplained. For V, J and clone size, that table is used; D and trimming come from the DNA. The sample yields 200,000 or so clones; about 87% were counted once. The ten largest clones capture 1.3% of the sample.

The study at large found these results: The earlier analysis of approximately 540 of the donors excluded about 16 rarely observed V segments, including chromosome 9 orphons, because counts were too low. In a later analysis, several top co-occurrence clusters were reported to appear linked to parvovirus B19, influenza, CMV and Epstein-Barr virus. Most CMV-associated TCR beta chains appeared to be HLA-restricted in a later analysis, and the HLA associations seemed to be driven largely by CMV exposure. The 87-base-pair reads could not distinguish some IMGT-functional V segments, including TRBV6-2 and TRBV6-3, so those segments were excluded. In vitro tests confirmed that a few of the cytomegalovirus-associated TCR beta chains recognize cytomegalovirus antigens. In a later analysis, around 15,000 TCR beta sequences were associated with specific HLA alleles at a false discovery rate of 0.05. A cluster of highly shared sequence variants was judged likely to be a technical artifact of the sequencing pipeline. The authors suggested that the approach could potentially be generalized to other disease states and immunological phenotypes. A further reported finding was that TCR beta sequences accurately predicted the HLA-A and HLA-B alleles for most subjects in the first cohort. Sequencing depth was assumed to be roughly uniform across donors in the presence/absence analyses, though that assumption may not hold. While some public TCRs were present in many individuals, most TCR sequences turned up only very rarely across donors. An association between a missense DCLRE1C variant and V-gene and J-gene trimming of TCR beta chains was found in a later genetic analysis and replicated in an independent cohort. Correlated functional status among segregating V segments might be attributable to linkage disequilibrium, but an unknown experimental factor could not be ruled out. Broadly in line with IMGT annotations, most TCR beta V segments showed up in productive rearrangements about 87% or about 30% of the time in an earlier analysis of several hundred of the donors. CMV serostatus was the only immune exposure information available for the cohort. A total of fewer than 200 TCR beta chains were listed by the study as associated with cytomegalovirus. When HLA alleles, especially DR and DQ, strongly co-occurred, attributing TCR associations to individual alleles was difficult. This cohort had only TCR beta chains sequenced, and the lack of alpha or paired-chain data limited which features could be detected. Because HLA typing was unavailable for some donors at each locus, only the typed subset was used in association tests. Compared with the approximately 670-donor mean, donors in an Asian-associated ancestry cluster had fewer N-insertions in productive TCRs, according to a later genetic analysis. Compared with equally common non-associated chains, HLA-associated TCR beta chains in a later analysis were more clonally expanded and had lower generation probabilities. According to a later analysis, TCR association rates differed among HLA loci, with DRB1 alleles showing the most associated TCRs and HLA-C alleles showing the fewest. In both the original and validation cohorts, the classifier was reported to diagnose cytomegalovirus status with high specificity and sensitivity.

Reading the germline V gene gives CDR1 SNHLY and CDR2 FYNNEI. The CDR3 spans 17 residues, from the cysteine through the phenylalanine. Solely the CDR3 DNA is kept, with 51 bases framed from the first base. The trim is 1 base for V and 4 bases for J, with a gap of 20 bases between the germline ends. The sequence was collected from a young man in good health and CMV-seronegative. Sequenced material: PBMCs. Recombination connected TRBV2 to TRBJ2-7, with a weak D call of TRBD1 (5 bases match). DNA sequence: TGTGCCAGCAGTGAAGAGGGTTTTGACAGTGTATTTTACGAGCAGTACTTC. Its translation reads: CASSEEGFDSVFYEQYF.